This T cell receptor beta chain stems from a study of shared clonotypes between healthy human individuals. At the level of the study: Participating donors consisted of a couple of women and a few men aged 18 to 49.

Terminally differentiated effector memory CD45RA+ cells were left out of the naive CD8 fraction, which was CD45RO-negative and positively selected for CCR7. TCRdb's copy holds only in-frame clones and misses some; the assay was immunoSEQ multiplex PCR. The data contain roughly 2.1 million clones, more than 85% of them singletons. To note about this clone: Its target is not known.

Study conclusions and caveats: Naive subsets, compared against memory subsets, generally had larger estimated richness values.

The sequencing input was naive CD8+ T cells from PBMCs. This clonotype originated in a man aged 18 to 29 in good health. Some clones in this sample may be carry-over from other donors' samples.

The chain's CDR3 is CASSPRVLGPEAFF. The CDR3 bases are TGTGCCAGCAGTCCCCGGGTCTTGGGCCCTGAAGCTTTCTTT. The V gene is TRBV28, the J gene TRBJ1-1; no clear D gene. The V and J ends lost 5 bases and 6 bases respectively, with 16 bases between them. The CDR3 sequence is 14 residues long. Germline V CDR1 and CDR2: MDHEN, SYDVKM.